The 20 T cell receptor beta chains below come from one sample, sequenced in a study of T cell changes during pregnancy in multiple sclerosis (dated by TCRdb to the late 2010s). The library was generated by the immunoSEQ multiplex PCR assay. This immuneACCESS table, as held by TCRdb, lists in-frame sequences with V and J called but not all clones. Of the missing ones, under half trace to an unresolved V gene in checked studies; the others have no known cause. The sample yields 35,000 to 50,000 clones; 85% to 95% were counted once. Jointly, the top ten make up around 7% of the sample. The sequencing here drew on CD8+ T cells from peripheral blood mononuclear cells, taken in the third trimester of pregnancy. The receptors stem from a female donor with multiple sclerosis, enrolled in a pregnancy study.

In DNA, the CDR3 is TGTGCCAGCAGTCCCTACGCACAGGGAAGCCCAGGAAACAATGAGCAGTTCTTC. Its translation: CASSPYAQGSPGNNEQFF. This sequence joins TRBV28 and TRBJ2-1, with a tentative D call TRBD1 (6 bases). This CDR3 region has 18 residues. Per the germline V gene, CDR1 is MDHEN and CDR2 is SYDVKM. V lost 5 bases and J lost 5, with 25 bases in between.

In this sample, this clone turned up once. The chain uses TRBV19 and TRBJ1-2; D might be TRBD1 (6 bases). From germline, CDR1 is LNHDA and CDR2 SQIVND (reference sequence). This CDR3 is built from 14 residues. V was trimmed by 1 base and J by 7 bases, leaving 13 bases between them. The CDR3 reads CASSIGPGTTGYTF. The DNA for the CDR3 is TGTGCCAGTAGTATAGGTCCAGGGACAACTGGCTACACCTTC.

This clone was seen once. CDR3 in amino acids: CASSSQGVDEQFF. For the CDR3, the DNA is TGTGCCAGCAGTTCACAGGGGGTCGATGAGCAGTTCTTC. The V gene is TRBV6-5, the J gene TRBJ2-1, with 8 positions matching TRBD1. Losses at the gene ends were 4 bases for V and 8 bases for J; bases not matched to a gene: 4. This CDR3 contains 13 residues. Germline CDR1 and CDR2: MNHEY and SVGAGI.

Here the CDR3 reads CASSSRGTSGTSYEQYF. The CDR3 coding sequence is TGTGCCAGCAGCTCAAGAGGGACTAGCGGCACCTCCTACGAGCAGTACTTC. The J gene is TRBJ2-7, the V gene TRBV7-9, with 11 bases that match TRBD2. Germline CDR1 SEHNR, CDR2 FQNEAQ (reference sequence). This CDR3 has 17 amino acids. The junction had 8 bases not matched to a gene; V was cut back by 4 bases and J by 0 bases.

CDR3 amino acids: CASSEVWGDLRYTF. Here the CDR3 DNA reads TGTGCCAGCAGTGAAGTCTGGGGGGACTTACGCTACACCTTC. This chain connects TRBV6-1 to TRBJ1-2, with D possibly matching TRBD1 (5 bases). V was pared by 1 base and J by 9 bases, with 15 bases between. Germline CDR1 reads MNHNS; CDR2 reads SASEGT. The CDR3 spans 14 residues.

The V and J genes are TRBV9 and TRBJ2-4, with D possibly being TRBD2 (6 bases). CDR1 and CDR2 (germline): SGDLS, YYNGEE. The CDR3 length is 14 residues. V was trimmed by 0 bases and J by 5 bases, leaving 9 bases between them. DNA for the CDR3: TGTGCCAGCAGCGTAGTACCGGGGGAAAACATTCAGTACTTC. Encoded protein: CASSVVPGENIQYF.

This clone was observed a single time. V usage is TRBV5-1 and J usage is TRBJ2-1; D unclear. Germline lookup yields CDR1 SGHRS and CDR2 YFSETQ. The CDR3 is 13 amino acids. V lost 3 bases to trimming and J lost 9 bases, with 13 bases between them. CDR3: CASSSQNQFEQFF. The CDR3 coding sequence is TGCGCCAGCAGCTCCCAGAATCAATTTGAGCAGTTCTTC.

V usage is TRBV6-1 and J usage is TRBJ1-1; tentative D call: TRBD1 (6 bases). The V and J ends lost 4 bases and 5 bases respectively, with 8 bases between them. Germline CDR1 reads MNHNS; CDR2 reads SASEGT. The CDR3 covers 12 residues. The CDR3 here is CASSVQGTEAFF. The DNA for the CDR3 is TGTGCCAGCAGTGTGCAGGGGACTGAAGCTTTCTTT.

The chain has TRBV6-6 and TRBJ2-5; TRBD1 matches 7 bases. J gave up 3 bases and V 5 bases, and 3 bases lay outside the gene matches. This CDR3 has 13 amino acids. The germline V gene encodes CDR1 MNHNY and CDR2 SVGAGI (reference sequence). The CDR3, as DNA: TGTGCCAGCAGTGGGGGACAGAAAGAGACCCAGTACTTC. This translates into CASSGGQKETQYF.

This chain links TRBV5-6 with TRBJ1-1; 9 nucleotides align to TRBD1. CDR1 and CDR2 from the germline V gene are SGHDT and YYEEEE. There are 12 residues in the CDR3. Trimming removed 4 bases from V and 11 bases from J; junction bases left unmatched: 6. CDR3 sequence reads: CASSQQGARAFF. The CDR3 DNA reads TGTGCCAGCAGCCAACAGGGGGCGCGGGCTTTCTTT.

This chain links TRBV6-5 with TRBJ2-1; 10 nucleotides align to TRBD2. This CDR3 spans 14 amino acids. Germline CDR1 reads MNHEY; CDR2 reads SVGAGI. V shed 4 bases and J 9 bases; nucleotides not matched to a gene: 6. CDR3: CASSSIAGGLEQFF. The CDR3 DNA reads as TGTGCCAGCAGTTCTATAGCGGGGGGCCTTGAGCAGTTCTTC.

As DNA, the CDR3 is TGTGCCAGCAGCTTGTTGACAGATATTCAGCCCCAGCATTTT. Translation gives CASSLLTDIQPQHF. The gene calls are TRBV5-6 and TRBJ1-5; maybe TRBD1 (5 bases). Per the germline V gene, CDR1 is SGHDT and CDR2 is YYEEEE. Trimming shortened V by 1 base and J by 6 bases, and 11 bases separated the two germline ends. CDR3 length: 14 amino acids.

This clone was detected only a few times. V is TRBV19 and J is TRBJ1-5, with D unresolved. CDR1 is LNHDA, CDR2 SQIVND, per germline (reference sequence). Trimming removed 7 bases at V and 5 bases at J, with 12 bases between. This CDR3 is 13 amino acids long. The CDR3: CASTTIADQPQHF. The CDR3 DNA is TGTGCCAGTACCACGATAGCTGATCAGCCCCAGCATTTT.

The V and J genes are TRBV28 and TRBJ2-1; 11 bases align to TRBD2. V trimming: 6 bases; J trimming: 7 bases; junction bases outside the gene matches: 8. The CDR3 is 15 amino acids. CDR1 and CDR2 from the germline V gene are MDHEN and SYDVKM. CDR3 DNA: TGTGCCAGCAGGTTAGCGGGAGGGCCGATGAATGAGCAGTTCTTC. Residues: CASRLAGGPMNEQFF.

The gene calls are TRBV7-8 and TRBJ2-5; possibly TRBD1 for D (5 bases). The CDR3 is made up of 16 amino acids. Germline loops: CDR1 SGHVS, CDR2 FQNEAQ. Trimming removed 1 base at V and 3 bases at J, with 15 bases between. The CDR3 sequence: CASSLEGRVREETQYF. CDR3 in DNA: TGTGCCAGCAGCTTAGAAGGCAGGGTACGTGAAGAGACCCAGTACTTC.

The chain links TRBV30 to TRBJ1-3; a weak D match, TRBD1 (5 bases). The CDR3 spans 13 residues. V was trimmed by 0 bases and J by 9 bases, leaving 12 bases between them. From germline, CDR1 is GTSNPN and CDR2 SVGIG (reference sequence). In DNA form, the CDR3 reads TGTGCCTGGAGTGTAAACGTAGACAGCACCATATATTTT. Residues: CAWSVNVDSTIYF. The full variable domain, with the rest looked up from reference TRBV30 and TRBJ1-3, is SQTIHQWPATLVQPVGSPLSLECTVEGTSNPNLYWYRQAAGRGLQLLFYSVGIGQISSEVPQNLSASRPQDRQFILSSKKLLLSDSGFYLCAWSVNVDSTIYFGEGSWLTVV.

The chain employs TRBV9 and TRBJ1-4; D remains unclear. Germline lookup yields CDR1 SGDLS and CDR2 YYNGEE. V lost 2 bases, J lost 0 bases, and 14 bases lay in between. This CDR3 is built from 17 residues. Here the CDR3 DNA reads TGTGCCAGCAGCGTCCTGATAGGCACTACAACTAATGAAAAACTGTTTTTT. Translating it yields CASSVLIGTTTNEKLFF.

This sequence joins TRBV6-6 and TRBJ2-7; D not resolved. The CDR3 sequence is 11 residues long. V lost 5 bases and J 6 bases, leaving 8 bases between the germline ends. The V gene's germline CDR1 is MNHNY and CDR2 SVGAGI (reference sequence). CDR3 protein: CASSDTPEQYF. As DNA, the CDR3 is TGTGCCAGCAGTGACACCCCCGAGCAGTACTTC.

This rearrangement joins TRBV7-9 to TRBJ1-5, with D maybe TRBD1 (6 bases). The CDR3 is made up of 15 amino acids. Germline assignment: CDR1 SEHNR and CDR2 FQNEAQ (reference sequence). V lost 5 bases and J 0 bases, leaving 11 bases between the germline ends. CDR3 region: CASSPQGYSNQPQHF. The CDR3 coding sequence is TGTGCCAGCAGCCCTCAGGGGTATAGCAATCAGCCCCAGCATTTT. Looking up the rest from reference TRBV7-9 and TRBJ1-5 gives the full variable domain: DTGVSQNPRHKITKRGQNVTFRCDPISEHNRLYWYRQTLGQGPEFLTYFQNEAQLEKSRLLSDRFSAERPKGSFSTLEIQRTEQGDSAMYLCASSPQGYSNQPQHFGDGTRLSIL.

This clone was picked up a small number of times. The chain links TRBV4-1 to TRBJ2-1; maybe TRBD2 (6 bases). Trimming left V 0 bases short and J 7 bases short, with 16 bases between. The CDR3 runs 16 residues. Germline V CDR1 and CDR2: MGHRA, YSYEKL. CDR3 nucleotides: TGCGCCAGCAGCCAAGATCGGGGGAGGTCCTGGAATGAGCAGTTCTTC. Translating it yields CASSQDRGRSWNEQFF.